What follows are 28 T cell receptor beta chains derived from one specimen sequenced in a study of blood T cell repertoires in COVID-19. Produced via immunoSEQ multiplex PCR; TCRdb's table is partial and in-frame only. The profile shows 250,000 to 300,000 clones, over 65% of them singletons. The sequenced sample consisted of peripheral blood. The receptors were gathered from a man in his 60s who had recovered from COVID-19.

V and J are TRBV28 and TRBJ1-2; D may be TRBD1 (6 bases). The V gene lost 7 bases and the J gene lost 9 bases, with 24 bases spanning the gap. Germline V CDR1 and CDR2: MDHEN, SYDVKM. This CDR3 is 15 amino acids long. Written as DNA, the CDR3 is TGTGCCAGCAACGGAGGACAGACCTTGGGGCTGAGCTACACCTTC. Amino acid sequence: CASNGGQTLGLSYTF.

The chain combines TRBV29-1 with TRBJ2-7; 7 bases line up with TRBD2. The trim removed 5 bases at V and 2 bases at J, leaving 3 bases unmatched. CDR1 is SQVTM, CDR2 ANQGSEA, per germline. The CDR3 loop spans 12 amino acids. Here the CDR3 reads CSVWDYPYEQYF. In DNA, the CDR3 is TGCAGCGTTTGGGACTACCCCTACGAGCAGTACTTC.

The CDR3 protein is CASSYIRGQPQHF. In nucleotides, the CDR3 is TGTGCCAGCAGTTACATCCGCGGGCAGCCCCAGCATTTT. This sequence joins TRBV6-5 and TRBJ1-5; no clear D. The ends were cut back, 2 bases at V and 7 bases at J, with 9 bases in the middle. Germline V gene data show CDR1 as MNHEY and CDR2 as SVGAGI. This CDR3 is 13 amino acids long.

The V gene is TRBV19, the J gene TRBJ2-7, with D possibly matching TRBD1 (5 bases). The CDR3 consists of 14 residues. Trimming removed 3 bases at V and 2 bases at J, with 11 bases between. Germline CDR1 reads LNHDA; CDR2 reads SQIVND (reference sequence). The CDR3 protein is CASSISTETYEQYF. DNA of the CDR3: TGTGCCAGTAGTATCTCGACAGAGACCTACGAGCAGTACTTC.

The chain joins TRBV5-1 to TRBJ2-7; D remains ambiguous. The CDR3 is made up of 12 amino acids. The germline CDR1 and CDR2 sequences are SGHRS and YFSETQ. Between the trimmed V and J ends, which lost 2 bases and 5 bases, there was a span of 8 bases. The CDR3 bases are TGCGCCAGCAGCTTAGAGCTCGACGAGCAGTACTTC. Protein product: CASSLELDEQYF.

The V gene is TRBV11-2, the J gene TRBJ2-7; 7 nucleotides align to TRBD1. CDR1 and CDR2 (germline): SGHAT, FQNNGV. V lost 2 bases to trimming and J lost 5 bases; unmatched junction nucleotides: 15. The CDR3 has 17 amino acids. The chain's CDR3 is CASSLRPRDRVVDEQYF. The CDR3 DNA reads TGTGCCAGCAGCTTACGCCCCCGGGACAGAGTCGTCGACGAGCAGTACTTC.

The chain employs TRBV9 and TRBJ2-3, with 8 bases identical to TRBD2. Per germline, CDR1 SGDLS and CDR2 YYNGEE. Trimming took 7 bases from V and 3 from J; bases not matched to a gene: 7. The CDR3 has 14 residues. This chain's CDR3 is CASGLGLATDTQYF. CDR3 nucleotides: TGTGCCAGCGGTCTCGGACTAGCTACAGATACGCAGTATTTT.

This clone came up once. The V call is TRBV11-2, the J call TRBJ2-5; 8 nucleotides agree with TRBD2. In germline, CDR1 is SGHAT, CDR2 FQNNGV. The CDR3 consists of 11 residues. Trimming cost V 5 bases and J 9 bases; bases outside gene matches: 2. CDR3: CASSRGGPQYF. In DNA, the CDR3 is TGTGCCAGCAGCCGGGGGGGTCCCCAGTACTTC.

CDR3 nucleotide sequence: TGTGCCAGTAGTATCCGTCAGGGATACGAGCAGTACTTC. It codes for CASSIRQGYEQYF. The chain recombines TRBV19 with TRBJ2-7; D might be TRBD1 (5 bases). This CDR3 contains 13 residues. V lost 3 bases and J lost 4, with 10 bases in between. CDR1 is LNHDA and CDR2 is SQIVND in the germline V gene (reference sequence). Together with reference TRBV19 and TRBJ2-7, the CDR3 gives the full variable domain: DGGITQSPKYLFRKEGQNVTLSCEQNLNHDAMYWYRQDPGQGLRLIYYSQIVNDFQKGDIAEGYSVSREKKESFPLTVTSAQKNPTAFYLCASSIRQGYEQYFGPGTRLTVT.

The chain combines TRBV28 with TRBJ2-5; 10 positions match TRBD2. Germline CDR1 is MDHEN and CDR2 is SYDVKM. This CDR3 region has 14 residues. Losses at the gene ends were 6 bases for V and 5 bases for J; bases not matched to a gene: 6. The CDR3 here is CASRSGGALETQYF. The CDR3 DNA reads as TGTGCCAGCAGGAGCGGGGGGGCTTTGGAGACCCAGTACTTC.

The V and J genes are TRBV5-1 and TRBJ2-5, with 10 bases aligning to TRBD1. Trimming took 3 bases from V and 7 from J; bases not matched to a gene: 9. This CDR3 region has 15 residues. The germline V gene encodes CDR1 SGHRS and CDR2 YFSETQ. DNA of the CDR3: TGCGCCAGCAGCTCCTGGACAGGGGGTGTTGGGACCCAGTACTTC. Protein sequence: CASSSWTGGVGTQYF.

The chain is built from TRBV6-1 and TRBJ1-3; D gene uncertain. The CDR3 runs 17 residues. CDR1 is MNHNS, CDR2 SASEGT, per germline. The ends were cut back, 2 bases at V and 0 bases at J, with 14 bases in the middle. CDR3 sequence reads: CASSEQGRPGSGNTIYF. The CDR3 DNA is TGTGCCAGCAGTGAACAAGGCAGGCCTGGCTCTGGAAACACCATATATTTT.

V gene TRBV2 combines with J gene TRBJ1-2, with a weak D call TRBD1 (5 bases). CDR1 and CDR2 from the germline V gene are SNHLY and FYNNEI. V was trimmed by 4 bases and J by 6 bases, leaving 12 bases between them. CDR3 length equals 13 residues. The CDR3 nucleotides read TGTGCCAGCAGTGTCAGGGCCGTCGATGGCTACACCTTC. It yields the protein CASSVRAVDGYTF.

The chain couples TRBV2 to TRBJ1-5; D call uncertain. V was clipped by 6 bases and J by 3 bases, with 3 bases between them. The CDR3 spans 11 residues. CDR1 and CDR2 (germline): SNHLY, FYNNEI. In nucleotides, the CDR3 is TGTGCCAGCAGACTCAATCAGCCCCAGCATTTT. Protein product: CASRLNQPQHF.

The CDR3 DNA reads as TGTGCCAGCAGTTCGGACAGGGGGTTTAATTCACCCCTCCACTTT. Residues: CASSSDRGFNSPLHF. V and J are TRBV2 and TRBJ1-6; TRBD1 matches 10 bases. Germline trimming cut 5 bases from V and 6 bases from J; bases unmatched to any gene: 4. Germline V gene sequence: CDR1 SNHLY, CDR2 FYNNEI. The CDR3 has 15 residues.

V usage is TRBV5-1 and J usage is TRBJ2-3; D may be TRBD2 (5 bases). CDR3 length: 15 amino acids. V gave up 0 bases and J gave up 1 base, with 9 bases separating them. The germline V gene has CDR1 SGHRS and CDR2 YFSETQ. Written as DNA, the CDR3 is TGCGCCAGCAGCTTGGGGCGGGTCGGCACAGATACGCAGTATTTT. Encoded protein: CASSLGRVGTDTQYF.

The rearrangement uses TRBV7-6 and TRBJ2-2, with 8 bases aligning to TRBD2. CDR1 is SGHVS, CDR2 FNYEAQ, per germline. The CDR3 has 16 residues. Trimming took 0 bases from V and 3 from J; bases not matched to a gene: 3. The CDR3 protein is CASSLAPGGDTGELFF. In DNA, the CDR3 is TGTGCCAGCAGCTTAGCGCCCGGGGGGGACACCGGGGAGCTGTTTTTT.

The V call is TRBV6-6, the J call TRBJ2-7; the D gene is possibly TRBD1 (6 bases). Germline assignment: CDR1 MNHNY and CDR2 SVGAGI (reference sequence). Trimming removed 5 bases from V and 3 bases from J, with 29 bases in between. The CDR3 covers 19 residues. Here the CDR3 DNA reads TGTGCCAGCAGTCCTCAGACACCGGGACAAGCTAGACGGTTCTACGAGCAGTACTTC. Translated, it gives CASSPQTPGQARRFYEQYF.

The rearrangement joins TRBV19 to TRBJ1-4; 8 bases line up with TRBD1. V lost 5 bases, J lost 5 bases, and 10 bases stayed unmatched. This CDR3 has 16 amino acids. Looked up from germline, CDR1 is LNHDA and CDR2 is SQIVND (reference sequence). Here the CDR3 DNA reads TGTGCCAGTAGTGCGCCAGGGGGCCCCTCGAATGAAAAACTGTTTTTT. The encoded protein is CASSAPGGPSNEKLFF.

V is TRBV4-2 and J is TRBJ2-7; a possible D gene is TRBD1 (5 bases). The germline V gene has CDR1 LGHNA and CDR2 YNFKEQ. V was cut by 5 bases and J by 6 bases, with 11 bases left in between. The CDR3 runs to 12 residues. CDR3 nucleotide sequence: TGTGCCAGCAGCGACAGAGTATCCGAGCAGTACTTC. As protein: CASSDRVSEQYF.

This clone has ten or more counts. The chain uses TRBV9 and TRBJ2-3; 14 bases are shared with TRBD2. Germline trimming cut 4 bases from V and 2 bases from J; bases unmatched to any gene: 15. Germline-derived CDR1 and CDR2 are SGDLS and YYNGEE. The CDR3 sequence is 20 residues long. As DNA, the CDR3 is TGTGCCAGCAGCCACCCCCTGACTAGCGGGGGGGCGGGTAACACAGATACGCAGTATTTT. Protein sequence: CASSHPLTSGGAGNTDTQYF.

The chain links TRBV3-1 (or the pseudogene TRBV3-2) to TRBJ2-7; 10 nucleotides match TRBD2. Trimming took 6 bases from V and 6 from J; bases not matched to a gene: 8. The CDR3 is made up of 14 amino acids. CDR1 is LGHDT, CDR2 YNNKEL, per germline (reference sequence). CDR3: CASRPSGSGGEQYF. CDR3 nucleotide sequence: TGTGCCAGCAGGCCTAGCGGGAGTGGCGGCGAGCAGTACTTC.

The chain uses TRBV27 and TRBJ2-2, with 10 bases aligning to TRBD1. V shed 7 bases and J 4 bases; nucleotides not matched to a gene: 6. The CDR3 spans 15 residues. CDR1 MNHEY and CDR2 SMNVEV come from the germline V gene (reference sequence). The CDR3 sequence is CASKSGQGVTGELFF. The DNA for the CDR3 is TGTGCCAGCAAATCCGGACAGGGGGTCACCGGGGAGCTGTTTTTT.

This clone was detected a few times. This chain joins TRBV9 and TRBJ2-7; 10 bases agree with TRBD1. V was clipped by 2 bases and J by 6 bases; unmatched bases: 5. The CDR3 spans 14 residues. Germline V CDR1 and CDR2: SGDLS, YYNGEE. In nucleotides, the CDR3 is TGTGCCAGCAGCGTGGGACAGGGGAAAGGCGAGCAGTACTTC. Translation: CASSVGQGKGEQYF.

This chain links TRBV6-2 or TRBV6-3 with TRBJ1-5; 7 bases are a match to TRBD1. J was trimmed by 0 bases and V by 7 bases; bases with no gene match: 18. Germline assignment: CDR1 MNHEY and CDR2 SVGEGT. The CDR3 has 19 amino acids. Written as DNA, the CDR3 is TGTGCCAGCACCCCTTACCGGACAGGATGGGATTATAGCAATCAGCCCCAGCATTTT. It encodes CASTPYRTGWDYSNQPQHF.

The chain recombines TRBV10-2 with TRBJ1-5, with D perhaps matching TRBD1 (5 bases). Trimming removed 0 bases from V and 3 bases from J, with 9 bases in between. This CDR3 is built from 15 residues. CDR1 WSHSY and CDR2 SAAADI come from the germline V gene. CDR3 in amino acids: CASSESGGPNQPQHF. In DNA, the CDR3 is TGCGCCAGCAGTGAGTCGGGGGGACCCAATCAGCCCCAGCATTTT.

CDR3 in amino acids: CATSRDPGLADEQFF. CDR3 DNA: TGTGCCACCAGCAGAGATCCGGGACTAGCGGATGAGCAGTTCTTC. This chain connects TRBV15 to TRBJ2-1; 11 nucleotides match TRBD2. CDR3 length: 15 residues. The V and J ends lost 0 bases and 8 bases, in that order; junction bases with no gene match: 3. Germline CDR1 LNHNV, CDR2 YYDKDF (reference sequence).

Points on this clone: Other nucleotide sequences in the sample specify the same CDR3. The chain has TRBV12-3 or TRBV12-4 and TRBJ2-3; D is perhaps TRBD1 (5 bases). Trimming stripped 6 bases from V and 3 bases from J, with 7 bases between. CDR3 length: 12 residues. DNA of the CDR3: TGTGCCAGCAGCCGACAGACAGATACGCAGTATTTT. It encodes CASSRQTDTQYF.